The clone carrying this T cell receptor (beta chain) was counted a few times. TCRdb passed the 5' RACE reads through MiXCR, listing each CDR3 protein once. The sample lists roughly 710,000 distinct CDR3 sequences; less than 7% were seen once. The CDR3 is 14 residues long. The V and J ends lost 5 bases and 0 bases respectively, with 8 bases between them. Looked up from germline, CDR1 is SGHVS and CDR2 is FNYEAQ. These data belong to a study of identical twins. The chain is built from TRBV7-6 and TRBJ2-1; no definite D call. This sequence was found in a man aged 18 to 35 in good health. Source material: naive T cells sorted from blood. CDR3 in amino acids: CASSPLVSYNEQFF. CDR3 nucleotides: TGTGCCAGCAGCCCCCTAGTCTCCTACAATGAGCAGTTCTTC.